One sample yielded the 32 T cell receptor beta chains listed below, sequenced in a study of blood T cell repertoires in COVID-19. The assay was immunoSEQ multiplex PCR, and TCRdb's table has in-frame clones only and misses some. The sample shows 170,000 or so clones, 85% to 90% of them seen only once. Sequenced material: peripheral blood. The receptors shown here come from a man in his forties or fifties with active or convalescent COVID-19.

This chain joins TRBV28 and TRBJ2-3, with a weak D call TRBD2 (5 bases). The CDR3 is 15 amino acids. Germline CDR1 MDHEN, CDR2 SYDVKM. Trimming took off 4 bases at V and 8 bases at J, with 19 bases between the two ends. In DNA, the CDR3 is TGTGCCAGCAGTTCCGGAGCGGAGAATCTCTCTACGCAGTATTTT. Its protein product is CASSSGAENLSTQYF.

The V gene is TRBV10-3, the J gene TRBJ2-6; D perhaps matches TRBD1 (5 bases). This CDR3 is 14 amino acids long. The V gene's germline CDR1 is ENHRY and CDR2 SYGVKD. V was cut by 10 bases and J by 2 bases, with 12 bases left in between. CDR3 bases: TGTGCCAGTCACACAGGAGCTGGGGCCAACGTCCTGACTTTC. As protein: CASHTGAGANVLTF.

V and J are TRBV28 and TRBJ1-5; TRBD1 might be the D (6 bases). CDR1 is MDHEN, CDR2 SYDVKM, per germline. This CDR3 has 15 residues. V dropped 5 bases and J dropped 4 bases, with 15 bases sitting between them. This CDR3 reads CASSEGTLTNQPQHF. CDR3 bases: TGTGCCAGCAGTGAGGGGACATTGACTAATCAGCCCCAGCATTTT.

The J gene is TRBJ1-4, the V gene TRBV11-2, with D unclear. The CDR3 has 17 amino acids. Deletions cut 5 bases from V and 4 bases from J, with 20 bases between. Germline V gives CDR1 SGHAT, CDR2 FQNNGV. CDR3 sequence reads: CASSTPPRQVLNEKLFF. In DNA, the CDR3 is TGTGCCAGCAGCACGCCTCCCCGCCAGGTTCTTAATGAAAAACTGTTTTTT.

This chain connects TRBV5-1 to TRBJ2-7; D is possibly TRBD2 (5 bases). Germline CDR1 reads SGHRS; CDR2 reads YFSETQ. Deletions cut 2 bases from V and 6 bases from J, with 9 bases between. The CDR3 totals 12 residues. The CDR3 spells CASSFDLAEQYF. The CDR3 DNA reads TGCGCCAGCAGCTTTGATCTAGCCGAGCAGTACTTC.

This clone was counted once. This rearrangement joins TRBV11-3 to TRBJ2-3; 15 bases fit TRBD2. The germline CDR1 and CDR2 sequences are SGHNT and YENEEA. CDR3 size: 18 residues. V lost 3 bases, J lost 2 bases, and 6 bases stayed unmatched. The CDR3 sequence is CASSLGTSGGRATDTQYF. Written as DNA, the CDR3 is TGTGCCAGCAGCTTGGGGACTAGCGGGGGGCGTGCCACAGATACGCAGTATTTT.

The chain couples TRBV2 to TRBJ1-6; D possibly corresponds to TRBD1 (6 bases). Germline assignment: CDR1 SNHLY and CDR2 FYNNEI. The CDR3 contains 15 residues. Trimming removed 2 bases from V and 7 bases from J, with 12 bases in between. The CDR3 region is CASSESDSTNSPLHF. The CDR3 DNA reads as TGTGCCAGCAGTGAATCGGACAGCACCAATTCACCCCTCCACTTT.

The rearrangement joins TRBV18 to TRBJ2-7; TRBD1 matches 8 bases. The V and J ends lost 5 bases and 3 bases, in that order; junction bases with no gene match: 15. There are 17 residues in the CDR3. The germline gives CDR1 KGHSH, CDR2 LQKENI. DNA for the CDR3: TGTGCCAGCTCATCTTACTCTCGGGACAGGTCCGTCTACGAGCAGTACTTC. This sequence encodes CASSSYSRDRSVYEQYF.

This clone was counted once. The chain's CDR3 is CASSLFGMNTEAFF. CDR3 nucleotide sequence: TGTGCCAGCAGTTTATTCGGGATGAACACTGAAGCTTTCTTT. The chain recombines TRBV28 with TRBJ1-1; no reliable D call. CDR3 length: 14 residues. V was trimmed by 1 base and J by 0 bases, leaving 6 bases between them. Germline V gene lookup returns CDR1 MDHEN and CDR2 SYDVKM.

As DNA, the CDR3 is TGTGCCAGCAGTGTGGTTGGTGGACAGGGCAGGCAGCCCCAGCATTTT. It yields the protein CASSVVGGQGRQPQHF. This chain connects TRBV6-1 to TRBJ1-5, with 8 bases that match TRBD1. The CDR3 extends over 16 amino acids. The V gene's germline CDR1 is MNHNS and CDR2 SASEGT. The J segment lost 7 bases and the V segment lost 4 bases, leaving 12 bases of the junction unmatched.

CDR3 bases: TGTGCCAGCAGCTTCGGTCCCCTCGTCCGAAAACAAGAGACCCAGTACTTC. This sequence encodes CASSFGPLVRKQETQYF. The chain has TRBV7-2 and TRBJ2-5; D is ambiguous. This CDR3 is built from 17 residues. Trimming removed 3 bases at V and 2 bases at J, with 19 bases between. In germline, CDR1 is SGHTA, CDR2 FQGNSA. Looking up the rest from reference TRBV7-2 and TRBJ2-5 gives the full variable domain: GAGVSQSPSNKVTEKGKDVELRCDPISGHTALYWYRQSLGQGLEFLIYFQGNSAPDKSGLPSDRFSAERTGGSVSTLTIQRTQQEDSAVYLCASSFGPLVRKQETQYFGPGTRLLVL.

The J gene is TRBJ2-4, the V gene TRBV6-2 or TRBV6-3; 9 positions agree with TRBD2. Germline-derived CDR1 and CDR2 are MNHEY and SVGEGT. The CDR3 is made up of 18 amino acids. V gave up 5 bases and J gave up 0 bases; unmatched junction bases: 11. The CDR3 loop is CASSRITLAGLAKNIQYF. In DNA, the CDR3 is TGTGCCAGCAGTCGCATCACGCTAGCGGGGTTAGCCAAAAACATTCAGTACTTC.

The gene calls are TRBV18 and TRBJ2-2, with D perhaps TRBD2 (5 bases). The germline gives CDR1 KGHSH, CDR2 LQKENI. V was cut by 3 bases and J by 4 bases, with 15 bases left in between. The CDR3 loop spans 16 amino acids. The CDR3: CASSPLEGDSTGELFF. The CDR3 DNA sequence: TGTGCCAGCTCACCCCTTGAGGGTGATAGCACCGGGGAGCTGTTTTTT.

This clone was seen a few times. This chain connects TRBV11-3 to TRBJ2-7; TRBD1 matches at 7 bases. Germline V CDR1 and CDR2: SGHNT, YENEEA. Trimming took 1 base from V and 3 from J; bases not matched to a gene: 9. The CDR3 runs 16 residues. CDR3 coding DNA: TGTGCCAGCAGCTTAGGTCCCACAGGGGCTATCTACGAGCAGTACTTC. It codes for CASSLGPTGAIYEQYF.

The J gene is TRBJ2-7, the V gene TRBV18; D is possibly TRBD2 (5 bases). V lost 3 bases, J lost 5 bases, and 11 bases lay in between. CDR3 length equals 13 residues. The germline V gene encodes CDR1 KGHSH and CDR2 LQKENI. CDR3 amino acids: CASSPEGGHEQYF. The CDR3 DNA reads TGTGCCAGCTCACCCGAGGGTGGCCACGAGCAGTACTTC.

V and J are TRBV6-6 and TRBJ1-2; no clear D. Trimming removed 7 bases at V and 4 bases at J, with 10 bases between. This CDR3 has 12 residues. The germline V gene has CDR1 MNHNY and CDR2 SVGAGI (reference sequence). The CDR3 coding sequence is TGTGCCAGCAAACGGGGAACCTATGGCTACACCTTC. It encodes CASKRGTYGYTF.

The chain has TRBV6-5 and TRBJ2-5; TRBD1 matches at 8 bases. Germline loops: CDR1 MNHEY, CDR2 SVGAGI. CDR3 length: 15 residues. J lost 4 bases, V lost 4 bases, and 8 bases had no gene match. The CDR3 here is CASSSQGAQVETQYF. CDR3 in DNA: TGTGCCAGCAGTTCTCAGGGGGCTCAAGTAGAGACCCAGTACTTC.

The J gene is TRBJ2-1, the V gene TRBV11-3; a weak D match, TRBD2 (6 bases). The CDR3 contains 15 residues. Trimming removed 1 base from V and 8 bases from J, with 15 bases in between. The V gene's germline CDR1 is SGHNT and CDR2 YENEEA. The DNA of the CDR3 is TGTGCCAGCAGCTTAGGCCAACTAGCTCTGGATGAGCAGTTCTTC. Its translation is CASSLGQLALDEQFF.

V usage is TRBV2 and J usage is TRBJ1-4; tentative D call: TRBD1 (5 bases). CDR1 SNHLY and CDR2 FYNNEI come from the germline V gene. V was cut by 6 bases and J by 6 bases, with 17 bases left in between. The CDR3 has 15 amino acids. The CDR3 sequence is CASRKGAQRDEKLFF. CDR3 DNA: TGTGCCAGCAGAAAAGGGGCCCAAAGGGATGAAAAACTGTTTTTT.

This rearrangement joins TRBV18 to TRBJ2-5; TRBD2 matches 9 bases. V shed 4 bases and J 3 bases; nucleotides not matched to a gene: 6. Germline CDR1 is KGHSH and CDR2 is LQKENI. The CDR3 contains 15 residues. The CDR3 DNA is TGTGCCAGCTCACTGAGGGGACTAGCCGAAGAGACCCAGTACTTC. Residues: CASSLRGLAEETQYF. Full variable domain (rest looked up from reference TRBV18 and TRBJ2-5): NAGVMQNPRHLVRRRGQEARLRCSPMKGHSHVYWYRQLPEEGLKFMVYLQKENIIDESGMPKERFSAEFPKEGPSILRIQQVVRGDSAAYFCASSLRGLAEETQYFGPGTRLLVL.

The J gene is TRBJ1-2, the V gene TRBV27, with D possibly being TRBD1 (5 bases). Trimming pared 3 bases from V and 3 bases from J, leaving 14 bases between. The CDR3 runs to 15 residues. Germline CDR1 MNHEY, CDR2 SMNVEV (reference sequence). The CDR3 is CASSFAGEVDYGYTF. Written as DNA, the CDR3 is TGTGCCAGCAGTTTTGCGGGGGAAGTCGACTATGGCTACACCTTC.

The chain links TRBV2 to TRBJ1-4; D is ambiguous. Trimming took 10 bases from V and 0 from J, leaving 9 bases between them. The CDR3 runs 13 residues. The germline CDR1 and CDR2 sequences are SNHLY and FYNNEI. The CDR3 DNA is TGTGCCACCGTAGTTGCAACTAATGAAAAACTGTTTTTT. Amino acid sequence: CATVVATNEKLFF. The full variable domain, rest sourced from reference TRBV2 and TRBJ1-4, is EPEVTQTPSHQVTQMGQEVILRCVPISNHLYFYWYRQILGQKVEFLVSFYNNEISEKSEIFDDQFSVERPDGSNFTLKIRSTKLEDSAMYFCATVVATNEKLFFGSGTQLSVL.

The V gene is TRBV7-9, the J gene TRBJ1-1; no clear D. CDR3 length: 15 residues. Germline V gives CDR1 SEHNR, CDR2 FQNEAQ (reference sequence). V was shortened by 4 bases and J by 0 bases, with 12 bases between the two germline ends. The CDR3: CASSSGLHMNTEAFF. For the CDR3, the DNA is TGTGCCAGCAGCTCAGGACTTCACATGAACACTGAAGCTTTCTTT.

This clone has a handful of counts. The chain employs TRBV2 and TRBJ1-5; 8 nucleotides line up with TRBD1. Looked up from germline, CDR1 is SNHLY and CDR2 is FYNNEI. The J segment lost 4 bases and the V segment lost 6 bases, leaving 8 bases of the junction unmatched. The CDR3 is made up of 15 amino acids. In DNA form, the CDR3 reads TGTGCCAGCAGGGTACCGGGACAGGAAAATCAGCCCCAGCATTTT. It specifies CASRVPGQENQPQHF.

This chain uses TRBV3-1 (or the pseudogene TRBV3-2) with TRBJ1-1; D unresolved. V lost 4 bases and J 4 bases, leaving 19 bases between the germline ends. The CDR3 has 16 amino acids. Germline V gene data show CDR1 as LGHDT and CDR2 as YNNKEL (reference sequence). The CDR3 DNA sequence: TGTGCCAGCAGCCCAGCGGGGTCTGGGTGGTCCACTGAAGCTTTCTTT. Amino acids: CASSPAGSGWSTEAFF.

The chain couples TRBV13 to TRBJ1-2, with D maybe TRBD1 (6 bases). Trimming cost V 6 bases and J 2 bases, with 25 bases left between them. The CDR3 is 18 amino acids. The germline V gene has CDR1 PRHDT and CDR2 FYEKMQ (reference sequence). The CDR3 nucleotides are TGTGCCAGCAGTACCCAAACGGGGGGGCAAGGGAGGAACTATGGCTACACCTTC. It specifies CASSTQTGGQGRNYGYTF.

This rearrangement joins TRBV28 to TRBJ2-1; 12 positions match TRBD2. Germline V lookup: CDR1 MDHEN, CDR2 SYDVKM. The CDR3 sequence is 14 residues long. The V and J ends lost 5 bases and 10 bases, in that order; junction bases with no gene match: 6. The CDR3 spells CASSLAGGLGEQFF. The CDR3, as DNA: TGTGCCAGCAGTCTAGCGGGAGGGCTGGGCGAGCAGTTCTTC.

The genes are TRBV14 and TRBJ2-1; TRBD2 agrees at 11 bases. CDR3 length: 15 amino acids. Trimming at V came to 1 base and at J to 6 bases, leaving 2 bases not matched to a gene. From germline, CDR1 is SGHDN and CDR2 FVKESK. The CDR3 nucleotides read TGTGCCAGCAGCCAAGGGCTAGCGGGAGGCAATGAGCAGTTCTTC. This translates into CASSQGLAGGNEQFF.

This clone was picked up many times. The chain couples TRBV9 to TRBJ2-1, with D maybe TRBD1 (6 bases). Germline V gene lookup returns CDR1 SGDLS and CDR2 YYNGEE. The CDR3 runs to 13 residues. Trimming cost V 2 bases and J 5 bases, with 8 bases left between them. CDR3 in DNA: TGTGCCAGCAGCGTGACAGGACACAATGAGCAGTTCTTC. It encodes CASSVTGHNEQFF.

The J gene is TRBJ2-3, the V gene TRBV5-1; 7 bases are shared with TRBD2. J gave up 1 base and V 4 bases, and 6 bases lay outside the gene matches. Germline assignment: CDR1 SGHRS and CDR2 YFSETQ. The CDR3 totals 15 residues. The CDR3 DNA reads as TGCGCCAGCAGCGTGGAGCGGGAAGGCACAGATACGCAGTATTTT. Its protein is CASSVEREGTDTQYF.

The V call is TRBV10-3, the J call TRBJ1-2; D unresolved. CDR3 length: 11 amino acids. Germline values: CDR1 ENHRY, CDR2 SYGVKD. V was pared by 10 bases and J by 8 bases, with 14 bases between. The CDR3 DNA reads TGTGCCACACAGACGGAACCGGGCTACACCTTC. Translated, it gives CATQTEPGYTF.

The chain links TRBV5-5 to TRBJ1-2, with D perhaps TRBD1 (5 bases). This CDR3 contains 13 residues. V dropped 4 bases and J dropped 6 bases, with 13 bases sitting between them. CDR1 SGHKS and CDR2 YYEKEE come from the germline V gene (reference sequence). The CDR3 here is CASSANQGNGYTF. CDR3 sequence (DNA): TGTGCCAGCAGCGCGAACCAGGGAAATGGCTACACCTTC.